This is a list of T cell receptor beta chains from one sample in a study of blood T cell repertoires in COVID-19. Assay: immunoSEQ multiplex PCR; the TCRdb copy retains only in-frame clones and omits some. The sample shows approximately 250,000 clones, 86% of them seen only once. The sample was peripheral blood. These receptors all stem from an elderly woman with COVID-19, enrolled during active disease. Both conserved end residues are part of each CDR3. A D gene is named only where the DNA matches it firmly. Expanded clones are given a class, and other clones once, few, many or no size at all.

TRBD1 | TRBJ2-7 | TRBV24-1 | once | CATSDTRDSNYEQYF | TGTGCCACCAGTGACACCCGGGACAGCAACTACGAGCAGTACTTC
. | TRBJ1-6 | TRBV6-6 | . | CAIRSGASSPLHF | TGTGCCATCAGATCGGGAGCATCTTCACCCCTCCACTTT
TRBD1 | TRBJ1-1 | TRBV4-2 | . | CASSPGQGAGTEAFF | TGTGCCAGCAGCCCTGGACAGGGGGCCGGCACTGAAGCTTTCTTT
. | TRBJ2-1 | TRBV12-3/TRBV12-4 | . | CASRGGSYNEQFF | TGTGCCAGCAGAGGGGGTTCCTACAATGAGCAGTTCTTC
TRBD2 | TRBJ2-1 | TRBV5-1 | . | CASSPGGAGIDEQFF | TGCGCCAGCAGCCCCGGGGGGGCCGGGATCGATGAGCAGTTCTTC
TRBD1 | TRBJ2-7 | TRBV29-1 | . | CSVGQGYYEQYF | TGCAGCGTGGGACAGGGATACTACGAGCAGTACTTC
TRBD2 | TRBJ2-3 | TRBV5-4 | . | CASSLPIGGVDTQYF | TGTGCCAGCAGCTTGCCAATCGGGGGGGTTGATACGCAGTATTTT
TRBD1 | TRBJ1-6 | TRBV10-1 | . | CASSGRDRGPSYNSPLHF | TGCGCCAGCAGTGGCCGGGACAGGGGGCCCTCCTATAATTCACCCCTCCACTTT
. | TRBJ2-7 | TRBV6-5 | . | CASSRPLGQGYEQYF | TGTGCCAGCAGCCGTCCCCTCGGTCAGGGGTACGAGCAGTACTTC
TRBD2 | TRBJ2-5 | TRBV6-4 | . | CASSDTGGVQETQYF | TGTGCCAGCAGTGATACGGGGGGGGTCCAAGAGACCCAGTACTTC
. | TRBJ2-2 | TRBV4-3 | . | CASSQDPLLRGAADTGELFF | TGCGCCAGCAGCCAAGACCCTCTCTTGCGGGGTGCGGCCGACACCGGGGAGCTGTTTTTT
TRBD1 | TRBJ1-2 | TRBV9 | . | CASSVRGQAGTYGYTF | TGTGCCAGCAGCGTACGGGGACAGGCCGGCACCTATGGCTACACCTTC
. | TRBJ1-6 | TRBV2 | . | CASSGSSYNSPLHF | TGTGCCAGCAGTGGCAGCTCCTATAATTCACCCCTCCACTTT
. | TRBJ2-1 | TRBV12-3/TRBV12-4 | . | CASSLASYEQFF | TGTGCCAGCAGTTTAGCGTCCTATGAGCAGTTCTTC
TRBD1 | TRBJ1-5 | TRBV19 | . | CASSIGQGGYSNQPQHF | TGTGCCAGTAGTATCGGACAGGGAGGGTATAGCAATCAGCCCCAGCATTTT
TRBD1 | TRBJ1-6 | TRBV6-5 | . | CARTGGSYNSPLHF | TGTGCCAGGACAGGGGGTTCCTATAATTCACCCCTCCACTTT
. | TRBJ1-2 | TRBV6-5 | . | CASRSTGFYGYTF | TGTGCCAGCAGGTCGACAGGCTTCTATGGCTACACCTTC
TRBD1 | TRBJ1-3 | TRBV6-6 | . | CASSYLGTVAGNTIYF | TGTGCCAGCAGTTACCTCGGGACAGTGGCTGGAAACACCATATATTTT
. | TRBJ1-2 | TRBV3-1/TRBV3-2 | . | CASSQAAGHYGYTF | TGTGCCAGCAGCCAGGCCGCGGGACACTATGGCTACACCTTC
. | TRBJ2-3 | TRBV7-6 | . | CASSLGPYQSDTQYF | TGTGCCAGCAGCTTAGGCCCCTATCAAAGTGATACGCAGTATTTT
TRBD2 | TRBJ2-5 | TRBV9 | . | CASSVGMGGETQYF | TGTGCCAGCAGCGTAGGCATGGGGGGGGAGACCCAGTACTTC
. | TRBJ1-2 | TRBV2 | . | CARKSGVHGYTF | TGTGCCAGGAAATCGGGGGTCCATGGCTACACCTTC
. | TRBJ2-1 | TRBV7-2 | . | CASSLQGASYNEQFF | TGTGCCAGCAGCTTGCAAGGGGCATCCTACAATGAGCAGTTCTTC
. | TRBJ1-3 | TRBV12-3/TRBV12-4 | . | CASSLYGGDTIYF | TGTGCCAGCAGTTTATACGGTGGAGACACCATATATTTT
. | TRBJ1-5 | TRBV15 | . | CATSATGLSNQPQHF | TGTGCCACCAGCGCAACAGGCCTCAGCAATCAGCCCCAGCATTTT
. | TRBJ2-7 | TRBV2 | . | CASSEFLSSTEQYF | TGTGCCAGCAGTGAATTTTTGAGTTCCACCGAGCAGTACTTC
. | TRBJ2-5 | TRBV9 | . | CASSVGVTGQETQYF | TGTGCCAGCAGCGTAGGCGTCACGGGGCAAGAGACCCAGTACTTC
TRBD2 | TRBJ2-5 | TRBV19 | . | CASSWASGAQETQYF | TGTGCCAGTAGTTGGGCTAGCGGGGCTCAAGAGACCCAGTACTTC
. | TRBJ1-6 | TRBV12-1 | . | CASSFAGDRTRAPLHF | TGTGCCAGCAGCTTCGCAGGGGACCGGACCAGGGCACCCCTCCACTTT
. | TRBJ2-1 | TRBV6-5 | . | CASSYAFKVANEQFF | TGTGCCAGCAGTTACGCTTTTAAGGTAGCGAATGAGCAGTTCTTC
. | TRBJ2-3 | TRBV5-8 | . | CARGRGSTDTQYF | TGTGCCAGGGGAAGGGGGAGCACAGATACGCAGTATTTT
. | TRBJ1-3 | TRBV5-1 | . | CASSSGQISGNTIYF | TGCGCCAGCAGCTCTGGACAGATCTCTGGAAACACCATATATTTT
. | TRBJ1-1 | TRBV3-1/TRBV3-2 | . | CASSQPGNLNTEAFF | TGTGCCAGCAGCCAGCCGGGGAATCTGAACACTGAAGCTTTCTTT
. | TRBJ1-5 | TRBV5-1 | once | CASSLESGNQPQHF | TGCGCCAGCAGCTTGGAGTCGGGCAATCAGCCCCAGCATTTT
TRBD1 | TRBJ1-1 | TRBV30 | . | CAWKTTGEYTEAFF | TGTGCCTGGAAAACCACAGGGGAGTACACTGAAGCTTTCTTT